This TCR beta chain is drawn from a study of radiotherapy plus CTLA-4 blockade in lung cancer. Study in general: Overall, approximately 18% of patients showed an objective response, while 25% to 40% attained disease control.

Study-level results: Radiotherapy was combined with ipilimumab, and tumor-derived TCR clones then expanded in blood. Increased serum interferon-beta after radiation also reportedly predicted response strongly.

With regard to this clone: Antigen specificity is unknown.

TCRdb keeps only in-frame clones here, not all; method: immunoSEQ multiplex PCR. The sample yields roughly 90,000 clones, 88% seen once. Patients with chemo-refractory metastatic non-small-cell lung cancer received focal radiation plus CTLA-4 blockade with ipilimumab. The germline V gene has CDR1 GTSNPN and CDR2 SVGIG (reference sequence). Trimming stripped 3 bases from V and 5 bases from J, with 2 bases between. This CDR3 region has 10 residues. The receptor's source is a human donor with non-small cell lung cancer that progressed on radiotherapy plus ipilimumab. The rearrangement uses TRBV30 and TRBJ2-1, with D uncertain. This specimen was peripheral blood, taken from a patient treated with radiotherapy plus ipilimumab. The CDR3 DNA follows: TGTGCCTGGAGAGACAATGAGCAGTTCTTC. It is translated as CAWRDNEQFF.